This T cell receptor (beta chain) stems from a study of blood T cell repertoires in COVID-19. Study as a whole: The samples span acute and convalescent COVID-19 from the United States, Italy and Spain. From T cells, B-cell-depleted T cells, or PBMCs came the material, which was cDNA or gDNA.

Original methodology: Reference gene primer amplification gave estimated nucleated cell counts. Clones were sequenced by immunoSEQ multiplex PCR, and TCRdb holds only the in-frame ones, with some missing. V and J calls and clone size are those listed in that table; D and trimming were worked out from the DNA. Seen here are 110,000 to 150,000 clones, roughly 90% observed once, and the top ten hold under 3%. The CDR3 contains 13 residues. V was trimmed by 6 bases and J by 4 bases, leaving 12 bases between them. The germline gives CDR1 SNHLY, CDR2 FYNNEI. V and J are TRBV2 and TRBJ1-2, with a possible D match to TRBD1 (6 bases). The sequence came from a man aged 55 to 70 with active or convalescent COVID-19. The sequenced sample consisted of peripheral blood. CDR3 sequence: CASRYRDFYGYTF. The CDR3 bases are TGTGCCAGCAGATACAGGGATTTCTATGGCTACACCTTC.